In its sample, the clone carrying this T cell receptor (beta chain) was seen many times. The data are from a study of neurological immune-mediated disorders. The team produced cDNA through 5'RACE using 10-nucleotide random UMIs. MiXCR was run by TCRdb on the 5' RACE reads, yielding one entry per CDR3 protein. The repertoire consists of roughly 40,000 distinct CDR3 sequences, with more than 2% occurring once and the leading ten covering nearly 2.5%. The V end lost 3 bases, the J end lost 12 bases, and 14 bases lay between the germline ends. The length of the CDR3 is 12 residues. The chain employs TRBV12-3 or TRBV12-4 and TRBJ1-1, with D perhaps matching TRBD1 (5 bases). The specimen sequenced was PBMCs. The clonotype originates from a man aged 45-60 years with multiple sclerosis. The CDR3 nucleotides read TGTGCCAGCAGTTTTGCTTCCGAGGGGCCTTTCTTT. This sequence encodes CASSFASEGPFF.